The 5 T cell receptor beta chains reported below all come from one sample, sequenced in a study of cytomegalovirus exposure and HLA in healthy donors. Primers for the PCR totalled 60 Vbeta and 13 Jbeta. Measured with immunoSEQ multiplex PCR; TCRdb has only the in-frame clones, and not every one. The top ten hold 0.65% to 0.85% of the sample, which has nearly 110,000 clones, around 70% seen once. Sequenced material: PBMCs. The receptors shown here come from a boy aged 5-17 years in good health and CMV-seronegative.

The V and J genes are TRBV11-2 and TRBJ2-7, with 13 bases fitting TRBD2. Unmatched junction bases numbered 9, after V lost 4 bases and J lost 3 bases. CDR3 size: 17 residues. Per the germline V gene, CDR1 is SGHAT and CDR2 is FQNNGV. The CDR3 region has the DNA TGTGCCAGCAGCTCCCATGAACTAGCGGGAGGGCACTACGAGCAGTACTTC. Translation: CASSSHELAGGHYEQYF.

The gene calls are TRBV21-1 and TRBJ1-1. TRBV21-1 counts as a pseudogene. The CDR3 has 12 amino acids. The CDR3 coding sequence is TGTGCCAGCTTCGGCGGGGCCCGTGAAGCTTTCTTT. Translation: CASFGGAREAFF.

This clone has a single count. The chain employs TRBV7-9 and TRBJ2-3; D not certain. V lost 5 bases and J 4 bases, leaving 7 bases between the germline ends. Germline V gives CDR1 SEHNR, CDR2 FQNEAQ (reference sequence). The CDR3 covers 12 residues. CDR3 DNA: TGTGCCAGCAGCCTACGGGCAGATACGCAGTATTTT. Encoded protein: CASSLRADTQYF.

This clone turned up a few times. The CDR3 sequence is CAWSALNTEAFF. In DNA form, the CDR3 reads TGTGCCTGGAGTGCCTTGAACACTGAAGCTTTCTTT. V gene TRBV30 combines with J gene TRBJ1-1, with D unresolved. This CDR3 spans 12 amino acids. Germline V lookup: CDR1 GTSNPN, CDR2 SVGIG (reference sequence). Deletions cut 1 base from V and 0 bases from J, with 3 bases between.

The genes are TRBV5-6 and TRBJ1-6; TRBD1 is a possible D gene (6 bases). The CDR3 contains 14 residues. Germline V gives CDR1 SGHDT, CDR2 YYEEEE. Trimming pared 0 bases from V and 10 bases from J, leaving 11 bases between. CDR3 in amino acids: CASSLAGVGSPLHF. DNA of the CDR3: TGTGCCAGCAGCTTGGCAGGGGTCGGATCACCCCTCCACTTT.